These T cell receptor beta chains were read from a single sample in a study of tumor-infiltrating lymphocytes in primary liver carcinoma. Using its own MiXCR run on the multiplex PCR reads, TCRdb lists one record per CDR3 protein. The sample lists about 330,000 distinct CDR3 sequences, less than 75% occurring once. The sequencing sample was made of peripheral blood. These receptors were obtained from a man aged 35 to 55 with primary liver carcinoma and hepatitis B virus infection. Each CDR3 is given with its conserved first and last residue. The D gene is left open where the match is weak. Rows give clone size only sometimes, using once, few, many, or a class for an expanded clone.

TRBD1,TRBJ2-7,TRBV6-5,NA,CASTKRDPDRSYEQYF,TGTGCCAGCACCAAGAGGGACCCGGACAGGTCCTACGAGCAGTACTTC
NA,TRBJ2-7,TRBV11-3,NA,CANSLVSWESYEQYF,TGTGCCAACAGCTTAGTTTCGTGGGAATCCTACGAGCAGTACTTC
NA,TRBJ2-4,TRBV28,NA,CASSSGGTSGLIRNIQYF,TGTGCCAGCAGCTCTGGTGGTACAAGTGGACTTATTAGAAACATTCAGTACTTC
TRBD2,TRBJ2-5,TRBV5-4,NA,CASSRTSGGEETQYF,TGTGCCAGCAGCCGTACTAGCGGGGGAGAAGAGACCCAGTACTTC
TRBD1,TRBJ1-2,TRBV7-9,NA,CAGSLVGTGTHYGYTF,TGTGCCGGCAGCTTAGTAGGGACAGGGACCCACTATGGCTACACCTTC
NA,TRBJ2-1,TRBV6-1,many,CASMLNQHNEQFF,TGTGCCAGCATGCTAAATCAACACAATGAGCAGTTCTTC
TRBD1,TRBJ2-4,TRBV12-3/TRBV12-4,NA,CASNTGVKNIQYF,TGTGCCAGCAATACAGGGGTCAAAAACATTCAGTACTTC
TRBD1,TRBJ2-1,TRBV11-2,many,CASSSGQGGNEQFF,TGTGCCAGCAGCTCCGGACAGGGGGGCAATGAGCAGTTCTTC
NA,TRBJ2-2,TRBV5-1,few,CASSLVSSPGELFF,TGCGCCAGCAGCTTGGTGTCGAGCCCCGGGGAGCTGTTTTTT
TRBD2,TRBJ2-7,TRBV4-2,few,CASSQEFGLAGGVSYEQYF,TGTGCCAGCAGCCAAGAGTTCGGGCTAGCGGGAGGGGTCTCCTACGAGCAGTACTTC
NA,TRBJ2-3,TRBV11-2,NA,CVSSVPRDGHIDTQYF,TGTGTCAGCAGCGTACCCCGGGACGGACACATAGATACGCAGTATTTT
TRBD1,TRBJ2-7,TRBV5-1,NA,CAGSLRPGGRNEQYF,TGCGCCGGCAGCTTGAGGCCAGGGGGTCGCAACGAGCAGTACTTC
NA,TRBJ2-2,TRBV11-2,NA,CVSSAHPPPGELFF,TGTGTCAGCAGCGCCCATCCCCCCCCCGGGGAGCTGTTTTTT
NA,TRBJ2-4,TRBV11-2,many,CASSLDQIEPLAKNIQYF,TGTGCCAGCAGCTTAGATCAGATAGAACCTCTAGCCAAAAACATTCAGTACTTC